This entry is about one T cell receptor (beta chain). The antigen remains unidentified. Unique molecular identifiers had been added to the TCR beta cDNA libraries. Between about 1 and 11 million T cells gave rise to some 450,000 cDNA molecules. TCRdb ran MiXCR on the PCR reads and lists one entry per CDR3 protein. The sample has 740,000 or so distinct CDR3 sequences, approximately 53% seen once. Germline CDR1 is MNHEY and CDR2 is SVGAGI. Trimming cost V 6 bases and J 4 bases, with 10 bases left between them. The CDR3 has 13 residues. The sample is drawn from a study of post-analysis software for immune sequencing data. General study findings and limits: Five or six TRBV segments, including TRBV5-6, TRBV5-1 and TRBV20-1, were more frequent in patients than controls. There was significantly lower normalized Chao1 diversity in multiple sclerosis patients than in controls. Same-batch samples co-clustered strongly by F measure.

The receptor was derived from a girl between 10 and 17 years old with multiple sclerosis. The gene calls are TRBV6-5 and TRBJ2-1; D gene ambiguous. The sequencing sample was made of blood. In DNA form, the CDR3 reads TGTGCCAGCAGCCACGACCTTTACAATGAGCAGTTCTTC. This encodes CASSHDLYNEQFF.